These 32 T cell receptor beta chains were sequenced from one sample in a study of T-cell memory formation after mild COVID-19. TCRdb analysed the 5' RACE reads with MiXCR anew, one entry per CDR3 protein. The data contain around 200,000 distinct CDR3 sequences, roughly 18% of them singletons. Sequenced sample: PBMCs or a T cell subset sorted from them (not recorded which). The receptors shown here come from a man between 18 and 29 years old who had mild COVID-19 (a few samples of this study predate the infection). Cell type and time point are not known.

This clonotype was seen many times. The CDR3 region has the DNA TGTGCCAGCAGTTTAGGGATCGGCACTGAAGCTTTCTTT. Protein product: CASSLGIGTEAFF. V and J are TRBV6-5 and TRBJ1-1; no clear D gene. CDR1 is MNHEY and CDR2 is SVGAGI in the germline V gene. This CDR3 spans 13 amino acids. Trimming pared 4 bases from V and 4 bases from J, leaving 10 bases between.

The rearrangement uses TRBV24-1 and TRBJ2-4; 7 bases are a match to TRBD1. Germline V lookup: CDR1 KGHDR, CDR2 SFDVKD. The CDR3 consists of 13 residues. The ends lost 3 bases at V and 15 bases at J; junction bases unmatched: 10. The CDR3 region is CATSDPSDRLLYF. The CDR3 region has the DNA TGTGCCACCAGTGATCCCTCGGACAGGCTGCTGTACTTC.

V is TRBV5-1 and J is TRBJ2-5; 7 nucleotides align to TRBD2. After removal of 5 bases from V and 1 base from J, the junction contained 5 bases not matched to a gene. Germline CDR1 and CDR2: SGHRS and YFSETQ. This CDR3 has 14 amino acids. The CDR3 sequence is CASSRSGGQETQYF. The CDR3 DNA follows: TGCGCCAGCAGTAGATCGGGGGGCCAAGAGACCCAGTACTTC.

The chain uses TRBV10-3 and TRBJ1-1; the D is unclear. CDR1 is ENHRY, CDR2 SYGVKD, per germline. Trimming removed 6 bases at V and 0 bases at J, with 8 bases between. CDR3 length: 13 amino acids. The chain's CDR3 is CAIRKDLNTEAFF. Written as DNA, the CDR3 is TGTGCCATCAGGAAAGACCTGAACACTGAAGCTTTCTTT.

The chain carries TRBV5-1 and TRBJ2-3; TRBD2 aligns across 9 bases. CDR1 and CDR2 (germline): SGHRS, YFSETQ. CDR3 length: 15 residues. V lost 4 bases, J lost 3 bases, and 6 bases stayed unmatched. The DNA of the CDR3 is TGCGCCAGCAGCCGGGACAGCGGGGGGACAGATACGCAGTATTTT. Translation gives CASSRDSGGTDTQYF. Filled out from reference TRBV5-1 and TRBJ2-3, the complete variable domain reads KAGVTQTPRYLIKTRGQQVTLSCSPISGHRSVSWYQQTPGQGLQFLFEYFSETQRNKGNFPGRFSGRQFSNSRSEMNVSTLELGDSALYLCASSRDSGGTDTQYFGPGTRLTVL.

The chain carries TRBV7-8 and TRBJ2-1; 9 nucleotides match TRBD2. The V and J ends lost 3 bases and 7 bases, in that order; junction bases with no gene match: 4. There are 14 residues in the CDR3. From germline, CDR1 is SGHVS and CDR2 FQNEAQ. CDR3 nucleotide sequence: TGTGCCAGCAGCTTTGCGGGGGGGTGGAATGAGCAGTTCTTC. Its translation: CASSFAGGWNEQFF.

The sample holds many counts of this clonotype. V and J are TRBV7-9 and TRBJ2-7; D may be TRBD1 or TRBD2 (6 bases each). This CDR3 comprises 14 residues. The V end lost 2 bases, the J end lost 6 bases, and 14 bases lay between the germline ends. The germline gives CDR1 SEHNR, CDR2 FQNEAQ (reference sequence). CDR3 sequence: CASSLIGGGTEQYV. CDR3 DNA sequence: TGTGCCAGCAGCTTAATCGGAGGGGGTACCGAGCAGTACGTC.

This clonotype was recorded a few times. CDR3 nucleotide sequence: TGTGCCAGTAGTATAGAGACAGGGGGCTATCAGCCCCAGCATTTT. It translates to CASSIETGGYQPQHF. The V and J genes are TRBV19 and TRBJ1-5, with 10 positions matching TRBD1. This CDR3 is built from 15 residues. Germline V gene lookup returns CDR1 LNHDA and CDR2 SQIVND (reference sequence). After removal of 0 bases from V and 5 bases from J, the junction contained 1 base not matched to a gene.

This clonotype was detected only a few times. The V gene is TRBV2, the J gene TRBJ2-1, with a weak D call TRBD1 (6 bases). The CDR3 runs to 12 residues. Germline V gene data show CDR1 as SNHLY and CDR2 as FYNNEI. V was clipped by 6 bases and J by 9 bases, with 12 bases between them. CDR3 sequence: CASSPAGVEQFF. The CDR3 DNA sequence: TGTGCCAGCAGCCCTGCAGGGGTTGAGCAGTTCTTC.

The V and J genes are TRBV5-1 and TRBJ2-6; D might be TRBD2 (5 bases). The ends were cut back, 6 bases at V and 3 bases at J, with 10 bases in the middle. Germline CDR1 is SGHRS and CDR2 is YFSETQ. The CDR3 has 14 amino acids. CDR3 sequence (DNA): TGCGCCAGCAATCGGGGAATTGGGGCCAACGTCCTGACTTTC. Amino acids: CASNRGIGANVLTF.

The rearrangement links TRBV3-1 to TRBJ1-2; D remains ambiguous. The CDR3 is 15 amino acids. CDR1 and CDR2 (germline): LGHDT, YNNKEL (reference sequence). The V and J ends lost 1 base and 0 bases respectively, with 9 bases between them. CDR3 DNA sequence: TGTGCCAGCAGCCAAGCGACGGAAGCTAACTATGGCTACACCTTC. This encodes CASSQATEANYGYTF. The variable domain in full, with the rest retrieved from reference TRBV3-1 and TRBJ1-2, is DTAVSQTPKYLVTQMGNDKSIKCEQNLGHDTMYWYKQDSKKFLKIMFSYNNKELIINETVPNRFSPKSPDKAHLNLHINSLELGDSAVYFCASSQATEANYGYTFGSGTRLTVV.

This chain uses TRBV5-1 with TRBJ2-2; tentatively, D is TRBD1 (6 bases). Trimming removed 5 bases at V and 4 bases at J, with 18 bases between. Germline CDR1 and CDR2: SGHRS and YFSETQ. The CDR3 covers 16 residues. The CDR3 nucleotides are TGCGCCAGCAGAAGGAACCTACAGGGTTCCACCGGGGAGCTGTTTTTT. Translating gives CASRRNLQGSTGELFF.

This sequence joins TRBV12-5 and TRBJ1-3; D not resolved. This CDR3 region has 14 residues. Germline V gives CDR1 LGHNT, CDR2 FRNRAP. V was trimmed by 6 bases and J by 4 bases, leaving 13 bases between them. CDR3 sequence reads: CASGSGLSGNTIYF. CDR3 DNA: TGTGCTAGTGGCTCCGGATTGTCCGGAAACACCATATATTTT. Combining the CDR3 with reference TRBV12-5 and TRBJ1-3 gives the whole variable domain DARVTQTPRHKVTEMGQEVTMRCQPILGHNTVFWYRQTMMQGLELLAYFRNRAPLDDSGMPKDRFSAEMPDATLATLKIQPSEPRDSAVYFCASGSGLSGNTIYFGEGSWLTVV.

This clonotype was detected ten times or more. The chain recombines TRBV5-5 with TRBJ2-6; a possible D gene is TRBD1 (6 bases). The V and J ends lost 0 bases and 0 bases respectively, with 10 bases between them. Germline CDR1 reads SGHKS; CDR2 reads YYEKEE (reference sequence). The CDR3 contains 17 residues. The CDR3: CASSLAGAHSGANVLTF. The DNA for the CDR3 is TGTGCCAGCAGCTTGGCAGGGGCCCACTCTGGGGCCAACGTCCTGACTTTC.

This clonotype was seen a handful of times. The chain joins TRBV18 to TRBJ2-3; possibly TRBD2 for D (5 bases). This CDR3 comprises 14 residues. Trimming removed 2 bases at V and 1 base at J, with 7 bases between. CDR1 and CDR2 (germline): KGHSH, LQKENI. The CDR3, as DNA: TGTGCCAGCTCACCAGTTAGCGGCACAGATACGCAGTATTTT. Translated: CASSPVSGTDTQYF. The whole variable domain, remainder taken from reference TRBV18 and TRBJ2-3, is NAGVMQNPRHLVRRRGQEARLRCSPMKGHSHVYWYRQLPEEGLKFMVYLQKENIIDESGMPKERFSAEFPKEGPSILRIQQVVRGDSAAYFCASSPVSGTDTQYFGPGTRLTVL.

The chain is built from TRBV7-2 and TRBJ1-2; D gene ambiguous. The V and J ends lost 1 base and 4 bases respectively, with 13 bases between them. CDR1 is SGHTA, CDR2 FQGNSA, per germline. The CDR3 sequence is 15 residues long. The CDR3 sequence: CASSLDSGNTYGYTF. CDR3 bases: TGTGCCAGCAGCTTAGATTCCGGGAATACCTATGGCTACACCTTC.

The rearrangement links TRBV4-1 to TRBJ1-6; weak D call: TRBD1 (6 bases). The CDR3 totals 14 residues. V lost 1 base, J lost 7 bases, and 8 bases lay in between. Germline V gene lookup returns CDR1 MGHRA and CDR2 YSYEKL. For the CDR3, the DNA is TGCGCCAGCAGCCAAGCACAGGGAAATTCACCCCTCCACTTT. Its protein is CASSQAQGNSPLHF.

The chain employs TRBV6-5 and TRBJ2-7, with D tentatively TRBD2 (5 bases). CDR1 is MNHEY and CDR2 is SVGAGI in the germline V gene. This CDR3 contains 13 residues. V was cut by 3 bases and J by 4 bases, with 10 bases left in between. The CDR3 bases are TGTGCCAGCAGTTATACTCGGGGATACGAGCAGTACGTC. Its translation: CASSYTRGYEQYV.

The CDR3 here is CAISDHRDREPHRVTDTQYF. The DNA of the CDR3 is TGTGCCATCAGTGACCACCGGGACAGAGAACCTCACCGTGTTACAGATACGCAGTATTTT. The J gene is TRBJ2-3, the V gene TRBV10-3, with 7 positions matching TRBD1. The CDR3 is 20 residues long. V trimming: 3 bases; J trimming: 3 bases; junction bases outside the gene matches: 21. CDR1 ENHRY and CDR2 SYGVKD come from the germline V gene.

This clonotype was seen a few times. This chain links TRBV7-2 with TRBJ2-5, with D perhaps matching TRBD1 (5 bases). Trimming pared 4 bases from V and 2 bases from J, leaving 8 bases between. Germline values: CDR1 SGHTA, CDR2 FQGNSA. The length of the CDR3 is 13 residues. The chain's CDR3 is CASSSRTQETQYF. CDR3 in DNA: TGTGCCAGCAGCTCCCGGACACAAGAGACCCAGTACTTC. The whole variable domain, remainder taken from reference TRBV7-2 and TRBJ2-5, is GAGVSQSPSNKVTEKGKDVELRCDPISGHTALYWYRQSLGQGLEFLIYFQGNSAPDKSGLPSDRFSAERTGGSVSTLTIQRTQQEDSAVYLCASSSRTQETQYFGPGTRLLVL.

The rearrangement links TRBV2 to TRBJ1-4; TRBD1 might be the D (5 bases). Trimming stripped 6 bases from V and 8 bases from J, with 28 bases between. This CDR3 has 18 residues. CDR1 SNHLY and CDR2 FYNNEI come from the germline V gene. The CDR3, as DNA: TGTGCCAGCAGGAGGGGTGAATCGGGGTTATACTATTCAGAAAAACTGTTTTTT. Translation: CASRRGESGLYYSEKLFF.

This clonotype came up a few times. The gene calls are TRBV6-2 or TRBV6-3 and TRBJ1-2; the D gene is possibly TRBD1 (5 bases). The CDR3 is made up of 12 amino acids. Germline V gene lookup returns CDR1 MNHEY and CDR2 SVGEGT. V shed 7 bases and J shed 5 bases, with 11 bases lying between them. The CDR3 region is CASKQSGYGYTF. The CDR3 DNA reads as TGTGCCAGCAAGCAATCAGGGTATGGCTACACCTTC.

The sample holds many counts of this clonotype. The rearrangement joins TRBV6-6 to TRBJ1-4; no clear D. CDR3 length: 14 amino acids. Germline values: CDR1 MNHNY, CDR2 SVGAGI (reference sequence). Trimming took off 2 bases at V and 0 bases at J, with 4 bases between the two ends. CDR3 residues: CASSYLATNEKLFF. The CDR3, as DNA: TGTGCCAGCAGTTACCTTGCAACTAATGAAAAACTGTTTTTT.

There are many counts of this clonotype. The chain couples TRBV5-5 to TRBJ2-1; 12 bases fit TRBD2. The CDR3 is made up of 19 amino acids. From germline, CDR1 is SGHKS and CDR2 YYEKEE (reference sequence). V lost 4 bases and J lost 2; bases outside the gene matches: 13. The CDR3, as DNA: TGTGCCAGCAGCGCGACAGGGACTAGCGGGCGAATCGCCTACAATGAGCAGTTCTTC. This codes for CASSATGTSGRIAYNEQFF. Full variable domain (missing parts from reference TRBV5-5 and TRBJ2-1): DAGVTQSPTHLIKTRGQQVTLRCSPISGHKSVSWYQQVLGQGPQFIFQYYEKEERGRGNFPDRFSARQFPNYSSELNVNALLLGDSALYLCASSATGTSGRIAYNEQFFGPGTRLTVL.

The chain uses TRBV7-9 and TRBJ2-2; 10 bases agree with TRBD1. This CDR3 spans 16 amino acids. The junction had 6 bases not matched to a gene; V was cut back by 5 bases and J by 3 bases. The germline CDR1 and CDR2 sequences are SEHNR and FQNEAQ (reference sequence). The CDR3 nucleotides are TGTGCCAGCAGCCAAGGGACAGGGGTTGACACCGGGGAGCTGTTTTTT. Translated: CASSQGTGVDTGELFF.

In this sample, this clonotype turned up a few times. The chain links TRBV28 to TRBJ2-5; D unclear. The V gene lost 6 bases and the J gene lost 2 bases, with 10 bases spanning the gap. The CDR3 covers 13 residues. Per the germline V gene, CDR1 is MDHEN and CDR2 is SYDVKM. The CDR3 sequence is CASSPGAQETQYF. Written as DNA, the CDR3 is TGTGCCAGCAGCCCAGGCGCACAAGAGACCCAGTACTTC. Full variable domain (missing parts from reference TRBV28 and TRBJ2-5): DVKVTQSSRYLVKRTGEKVFLECVQDMDHENMFWYRQDPGLGLRLIYFSYDVKMKEKGDIPEGYSVSREKKERFSLILESASTNQTSMYLCASSPGAQETQYFGPGTRLLVL.

This chain uses TRBV5-4 with TRBJ2-1; D remains unclear. This CDR3 is 14 amino acids long. CDR1 and CDR2 from the germline V gene are SGHNT and YYREEE (reference sequence). Trimming removed 4 bases from V and 3 bases from J, with 11 bases in between. CDR3 nucleotide sequence: TGTGCCAGCAGCGAAGCTTCTTTCTACAATGAGCAGTTCTTC. It codes for CASSEASFYNEQFF.

This clonotype was detected only a few times. The rearrangement links TRBV20-1 to TRBJ2-5, with D perhaps matching TRBD1 or TRBD2 (6 bases each). V was cut by 1 base and J by 5 bases, with 11 bases left in between. Germline CDR1 reads DFQATT; CDR2 reads SNEGSKA (reference sequence). CDR3 size: 13 residues. The CDR3 is CSARAGAPETQYF. The CDR3, as DNA: TGCAGTGCTAGAGCGGGGGCCCCGGAGACCCAGTACTTC.

This chain links TRBV7-3 with TRBJ2-1; the D call may be TRBD1 or TRBD2 (6 bases each). CDR1 and CDR2 (germline): SGHTA, FQGTGA. The germline V and J ends were trimmed by 4 bases and 6 bases, with 13 bases remaining between them. The CDR3 is 14 amino acids. The CDR3 region has the DNA TGTGCCAGCAGCTGGGGGGCCCCGAGCAATGAGCAGTTCTTC. Translation gives CASSWGAPSNEQFF. The variable domain in full, with the rest retrieved from reference TRBV7-3 and TRBJ2-1, is GAGVSQTPSNKVTEKGKYVELRCDPISGHTALYWYRQSLGQGPEFLIYFQGTGAADDSGLPNDRFFAVRPEGSVSTLKIQRTERGDSAVYLCASSWGAPSNEQFFGPGTRLTVL.

The V and J genes are TRBV3-1 and TRBJ1-3, with TRBD1 identical over 7 bases. Trimming cost V 4 bases and J 4 bases; bases outside gene matches: 1. The CDR3 spans 13 residues. CDR1 and CDR2 (germline): LGHDT, YNNKEL (reference sequence). The CDR3, as DNA: TGTGCCAGCAGCCCGACAGGGGGAAACACCATATATTTT. Amino acid sequence: CASSPTGGNTIYF.

The chain couples TRBV5-1 to TRBJ1-2; 10 bases are a match to TRBD1. The CDR3 totals 15 residues. CDR1 SGHRS and CDR2 YFSETQ come from the germline V gene. J was trimmed by 3 bases and V by 4 bases; bases with no gene match: 6. DNA for the CDR3: TGCGCCAGCAGCGTATCGACAGGGGGCGACTATGGCTACACCTTC. Its translation: CASSVSTGGDYGYTF.

The gene calls are TRBV7-2 and TRBJ1-5, with 8 bases identical to TRBD1. Germline values: CDR1 SGHTA, CDR2 FQGNSA. This CDR3 comprises 15 residues. Trimming at V came to 5 bases and at J to 4 bases, leaving 7 bases not matched to a gene. CDR3 protein: CASSPRTGTNQPQHF. CDR3 DNA sequence: TGTGCCAGCAGCCCCCGGACAGGGACAAATCAGCCCCAGCATTTT.